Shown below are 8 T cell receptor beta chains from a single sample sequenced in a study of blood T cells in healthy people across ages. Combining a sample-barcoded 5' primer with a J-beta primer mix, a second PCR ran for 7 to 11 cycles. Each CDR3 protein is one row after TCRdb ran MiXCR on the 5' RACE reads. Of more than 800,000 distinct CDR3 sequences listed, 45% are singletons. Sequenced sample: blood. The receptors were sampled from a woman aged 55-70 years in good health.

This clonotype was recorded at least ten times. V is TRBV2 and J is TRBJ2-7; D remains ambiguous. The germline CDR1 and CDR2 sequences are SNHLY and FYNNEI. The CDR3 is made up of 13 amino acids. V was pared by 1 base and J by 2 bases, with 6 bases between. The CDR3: CASSEGTAYEQYF. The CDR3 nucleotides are TGTGCCAGCAGTGAAGGGACCGCCTACGAGCAGTACTTC. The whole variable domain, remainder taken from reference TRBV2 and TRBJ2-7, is EPEVTQTPSHQVTQMGQEVILRCVPISNHLYFYWYRQILGQKVEFLVSFYNNEISEKSEIFDDQFSVERPDGSNFTLKIRSTKLEDSAMYFCASSEGTAYEQYFGPGTRLTVT.

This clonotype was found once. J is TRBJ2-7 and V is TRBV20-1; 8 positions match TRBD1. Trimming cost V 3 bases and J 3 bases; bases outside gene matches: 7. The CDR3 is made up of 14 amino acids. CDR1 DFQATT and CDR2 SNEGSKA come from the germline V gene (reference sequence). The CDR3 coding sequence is TGCAGTGCTAGGGGCGACAGGGGAAACTACGAGCAGTACTTC. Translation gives CSARGDRGNYEQYF.

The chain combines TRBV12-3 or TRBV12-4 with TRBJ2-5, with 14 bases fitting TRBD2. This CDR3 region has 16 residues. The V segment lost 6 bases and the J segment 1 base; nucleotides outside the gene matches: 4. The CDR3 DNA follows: TGTGCCAGCAGCGGGACTAGCGGGAGTTCCCAAGAGACCCAGTACTTC. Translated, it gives CASSGTSGSSQETQYF.

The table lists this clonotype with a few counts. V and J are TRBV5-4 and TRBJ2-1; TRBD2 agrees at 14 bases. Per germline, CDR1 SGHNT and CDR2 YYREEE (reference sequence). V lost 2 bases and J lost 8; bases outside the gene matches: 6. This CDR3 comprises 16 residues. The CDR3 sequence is CASSFPGLAGGHEQFF. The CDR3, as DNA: TGTGCCAGCAGCTTTCCAGGACTAGCGGGAGGACATGAGCAGTTCTTC.

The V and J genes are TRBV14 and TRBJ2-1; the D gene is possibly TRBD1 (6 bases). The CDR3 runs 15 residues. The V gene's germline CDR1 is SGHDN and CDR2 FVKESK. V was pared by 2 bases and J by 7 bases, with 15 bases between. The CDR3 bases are TGTGCCAGCAGCCAACCGTTTACAGGGTGGAATGAGCAGTTCTTC. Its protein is CASSQPFTGWNEQFF.

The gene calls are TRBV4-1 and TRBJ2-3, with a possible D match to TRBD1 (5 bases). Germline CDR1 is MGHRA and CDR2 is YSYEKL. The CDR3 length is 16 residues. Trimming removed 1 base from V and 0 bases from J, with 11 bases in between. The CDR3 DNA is TGCGCCAGCAGCCAAGGGGGCGGACCCAGCACAGATACGCAGTATTTT. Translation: CASSQGGGPSTDTQYF.

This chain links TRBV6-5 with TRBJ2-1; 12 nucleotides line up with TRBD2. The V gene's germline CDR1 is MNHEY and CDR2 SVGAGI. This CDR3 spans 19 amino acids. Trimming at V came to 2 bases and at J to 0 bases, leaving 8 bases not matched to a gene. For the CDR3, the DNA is TGTGCCAGCAGTTACGCCACTAGCGGGAGGTCCAGCTCCTACAATGAGCAGTTCTTC. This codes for CASSYATSGRSSSYNEQFF.

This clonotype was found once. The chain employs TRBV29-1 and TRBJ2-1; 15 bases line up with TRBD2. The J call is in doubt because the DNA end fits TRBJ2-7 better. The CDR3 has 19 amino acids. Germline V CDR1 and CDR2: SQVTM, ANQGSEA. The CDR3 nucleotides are TGCAGCGTATTATACACCGGGACTAGCGGGAGGCTGGTCTACAATGAGCAGTACTTC. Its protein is CSVLYTGTSGRLVYNEQYF.